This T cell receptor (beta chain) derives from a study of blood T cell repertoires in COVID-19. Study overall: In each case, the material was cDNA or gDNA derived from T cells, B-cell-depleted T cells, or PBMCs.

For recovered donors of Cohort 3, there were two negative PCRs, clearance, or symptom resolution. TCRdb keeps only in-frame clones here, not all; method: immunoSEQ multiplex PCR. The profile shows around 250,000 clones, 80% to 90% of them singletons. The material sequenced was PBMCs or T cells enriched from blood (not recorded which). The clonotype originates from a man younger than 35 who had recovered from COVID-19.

CDR3 coding DNA: TGCGCCAGCAGCCCACACAGAGCGGGACTCACCCCCGAGCAGTACTTC. The encoded protein is CASSPHRAGLTPEQYF. The chain is built from TRBV4-1 and TRBJ2-7, with 7 positions matching TRBD2. The CDR3 consists of 16 residues. The germline V gene has CDR1 MGHRA and CDR2 YSYEKL. The junction had 15 bases not matched to a gene; V was cut back by 4 bases and J by 6 bases.